A single sample is the source of the 22 T cell receptor beta chains below, sequenced in a study of blood T cells in healthy people across ages. A J-beta primer mix and a sample-barcoded 5' primer were used in a second PCR of about 7 to 12 cycles. A single record per CDR3 protein comes from TCRdb applying MiXCR to the 5' RACE reads. The sample yields about 810,000 distinct CDR3 sequences, 36% seen once. Sequencing input: blood. The receptors shown here come from a young man in good health.

This clonotype appeared a few times. V is TRBV14 and J is TRBJ2-5; possibly TRBD1 or TRBD2 for D (6 bases each). Germline V lookup: CDR1 SGHDN, CDR2 FVKESK. V was pared by 0 bases and J by 11 bases, with 16 bases between. This CDR3 spans 14 amino acids. CDR3 DNA sequence: TGTGCCAGCAGCCAAGACCGGAGGGGGGCCCAGCAGTACTTC. Translated, it gives CASSQDRRGAQQYF. The full variable domain, in which reference TRBV14 and TRBJ2-5 provide the parts outside the CDR3, is EAGVTQFPSHSVIEKGQTVTLRCDPISGHDNLYWYRRVMGKEIKFLLHFVKESKQDESGMPNNRFLAERTGGTYSTLKVQPAELEDSGVYFCASSQDRRGAQQYFGPGTRLLVL.

In its sample, this clonotype was seen a few times. V is TRBV7-6 and J is TRBJ2-3; D is possibly TRBD2 (6 bases). Trimming cost V 5 bases and J 1 base, with 13 bases left between them. The CDR3 is 15 residues long. The germline V gene has CDR1 SGHVS and CDR2 FNYEAQ. The chain's CDR3 is CASSPPGGGTDTQYF. The CDR3, as DNA: TGTGCCAGCAGCCCCCCCGGAGGGGGCACAGATACGCAGTATTTT.

This clonotype has just a few counts. This chain joins TRBV12-3 or TRBV12-4 and TRBJ1-2; possible D gene TRBD1, 5 bases. This CDR3 has 12 amino acids. V was cut by 5 bases and J by 8 bases, with 12 bases left in between. The CDR3 DNA sequence: TGTGCCAGCAGTAGGGGCCCCGGAGGCTACACCTTC. Amino acid sequence: CASSRGPGGYTF.

This clonotype was seen many times. The V call is TRBV11-1, the J call TRBJ2-5, with no clear D. The CDR3 consists of 14 residues. The germline CDR1 and CDR2 sequences are SGHAT and FQDESV (reference sequence). Trimming took off 2 bases at V and 4 bases at J, with 11 bases between the two ends. Written as DNA, the CDR3 is TGTGCCAGCAGCTTAATGCGGACCCCAGAGACCCAGTACTTC. Translating it yields CASSLMRTPETQYF.

As to this clonotype: One base separates it from a far larger clone, so it is likely a read error. The V gene is TRBV12-3 or TRBV12-4, the J gene TRBJ1-2; no definite D call. The length of the CDR3 is 11 residues. In DNA form, the CDR3 reads TGTACCAGCAGTTTCGGTTATGGCTACACCTTC. Translation: CTSSFGYGYTF.

This clonotype was counted only a few times. The V gene is TRBV4-3, the J gene TRBJ2-5; D possibly matches TRBD1 or TRBD2 (6 bases each). Germline CDR1 reads LGHNA; CDR2 reads YSLEER. V lost 1 base, J lost 1 base, and 10 bases lay in between. The CDR3 totals 15 residues. CDR3 sequence: CASSQVTGAQETQYF. CDR3 sequence (DNA): TGCGCCAGCAGCCAAGTAACGGGGGCCCAAGAGACCCAGTACTTC.

This clonotype was picked up a small number of times. This chain connects TRBV29-1 to TRBJ2-2, with TRBD1 identical over 7 bases. J was trimmed by 1 base and V by 5 bases; bases with no gene match: 4. Germline lookup yields CDR1 SQVTM and CDR2 ANQGSEA. The CDR3 runs 14 residues. Written as DNA, the CDR3 is TGCAGCGTTTCCTACAGGGGGAACACCGGGGAGCTGTTTTTT. It encodes CSVSYRGNTGELFF.

This clonotype was seen more than once but under ten times. The chain combines TRBV6-5 with TRBJ1-5; D not resolved. The CDR3 has 18 amino acids. The germline CDR1 and CDR2 sequences are MNHEY and SVGAGI. The germline V and J ends were trimmed by 0 bases and 0 bases, with 15 bases remaining between them. CDR3 nucleotide sequence: TGTGCCAGCAGTTACTCGAGCAGGTCCGAGTATAGCAATCAGCCCCAGCATTTT. Translated, it gives CASSYSSRSEYSNQPQHF.

V and J are TRBV7-2 and TRBJ2-1, with TRBD2 matching 10 bases. This CDR3 has 19 residues. The trim removed 1 base at V and 1 base at J, leaving 10 bases unmatched. Germline CDR1 and CDR2: SGHTA and FQGNSA. CDR3 coding DNA: TGTGCCAGCAGCTTAGTCCGCCAGCGGGGGGGCCGGTCCTACAATGAGCAGTTCTTC. This gives the protein CASSLVRQRGGRSYNEQFF.

This clonotype was seen a few times. The chain has TRBV24-1 and TRBJ1-4, with D possibly matching TRBD1 (5 bases). This CDR3 spans 12 amino acids. From germline, CDR1 is KGHDR and CDR2 SFDVKD. Trimming removed 6 bases at V and 7 bases at J, with 8 bases between. For the CDR3, the DNA is TGTGCCACCAGTAAAAGGGGTGAAAAACTGTTTTTT. It codes for CATSKRGEKLFF.

V gene TRBV4-3 combines with J gene TRBJ1-1, with no clear D. Germline V lookup: CDR1 LGHNA, CDR2 YSLEER. V shed 0 bases and J shed 11 bases, with 10 bases lying between them. The CDR3 has 12 residues. CDR3 loop: CASSQDGQTAFF. As DNA, the CDR3 is TGCGCCAGCAGCCAAGACGGCCAGACGGCTTTCTTT.

CDR3 loop: CSVEDVSRRQYF. The CDR3 DNA reads as TGCAGCGTTGAAGATGTTAGCCGCAGACAGTACTTC. This chain links TRBV29-1 with TRBJ2-5; D remains ambiguous. The CDR3 runs to 12 residues. V dropped 0 bases and J dropped 11 bases, with 13 bases sitting between them. Germline CDR1 SQVTM, CDR2 ANQGSEA.

This rearrangement joins TRBV10-3 to TRBJ1-5, with TRBD1 identical over 7 bases. The germline CDR1 and CDR2 sequences are ENHRY and SYGVKD. The CDR3 sequence is 13 residues long. V shed 3 bases, J shed 7 bases, and the junction held 3 bases outside the gene matches. CDR3 in DNA: TGTGCCATCAGTGACAGGGGGGAACAGCCCCAGCATTTT. Its protein is CAISDRGEQPQHF.

To note about this clonotype: A read error may explain this, as a much larger clone is one base away. The CDR3 here is CASSLGQGVHNEQFF. CDR3 nucleotide sequence: TGTGCCAGCTCACTCGGACAGGGGGTCCACAATGAGCAGTTCTTC. V is TRBV18 and J is TRBJ2-1; 10 nucleotides agree with TRBD1. The CDR3 consists of 15 residues. Germline CDR1 KGHSH, CDR2 LQKENI. With 4 bases clipped from V and 5 bases from J, the junction kept 5 bases outside the gene matches.

This rearrangement joins TRBV12-3 or TRBV12-4 to TRBJ1-1, with 7 bases fitting TRBD1. V lost 6 bases, J lost 4 bases, and 8 bases stayed unmatched. There are 14 residues in the CDR3. The CDR3 sequence: CASSATGKGTEAFF. For the CDR3, the DNA is TGTGCCAGCAGCGCGACAGGGAAGGGCACTGAAGCTTTCTTT.

This chain uses TRBV7-2 with TRBJ2-2; D may be TRBD2 (5 bases). The V gene lost 3 bases and the J gene lost 6 bases, with 14 bases spanning the gap. Germline CDR1 reads SGHTA; CDR2 reads FQGNSA. The CDR3 has 15 amino acids. CDR3 loop: CASSFSPTGAGELFF. The CDR3 DNA follows: TGTGCCAGCAGCTTCTCTCCTACCGGGGCCGGGGAGCTGTTTTTT. Looking up the rest from reference TRBV7-2 and TRBJ2-2 gives the full variable domain: GAGVSQSPSNKVTEKGKDVELRCDPISGHTALYWYRQSLGQGLEFLIYFQGNSAPDKSGLPSDRFSAERTGGSVSTLTIQRTQQEDSAVYLCASSFSPTGAGELFFGEGSRLTVL.

This chain links TRBV20-1 with TRBJ2-3; D remains unclear. The CDR3 runs to 14 residues. The V end was cut by 0 bases, the J end by 6 bases, with 13 bases between. Germline CDR1 and CDR2: DFQATT and SNEGSKA (reference sequence). The CDR3 region is CSAREVPVGDTQYF. The CDR3 nucleotides are TGCAGTGCTAGAGAGGTGCCAGTGGGGGATACGCAGTATTTT.

The gene calls are TRBV21-1 and TRBJ1-2; TRBD1 is the table's D call and was not checked against the DNA. TRBV21-1 is a recognized pseudogene. The CDR3 has 15 amino acids. The CDR3 loop is CASSASDSSNCGYTF. CDR3 in DNA: TGTGCCAGCAGCGCCTCGGACAGTTCTAACTGTGGCTACACCTTC.

This clonotype was seen a handful of times. The junction differs from germline at one of its ends, possibly a read error. The genes are TRBV20-1 and TRBJ2-5; the D is unclear. CDR1 DFQATT and CDR2 SNEGSKA come from the germline V gene (reference sequence). CDR3 length: 14 residues. The CDR3 DNA reads TGCAGTGCCTGTATACCGGGCCGACAAGAGACCCGGTACTTC. Encoded protein: CSACIPGRQETRYF.

This clonotype was seen a few times. This chain uses TRBV10-3 with TRBJ2-3; 8 bases match TRBD2. The CDR3 contains 15 residues. The ends lost 6 bases at V and 1 base at J; junction bases unmatched: 6. CDR1 ENHRY and CDR2 SYGVKD come from the germline V gene. The CDR3 region has the DNA TGTGCCATCAGCCAACGGCGGGAGGGCACAGATACGCAGTATTTT. Its protein is CAISQRREGTDTQYF.

This clonotype was seen repeatedly, ten times or more. The chain links TRBV6-5 to TRBJ1-2, with 11 bases lining up with TRBD1. V lost 2 bases to trimming and J lost 5 bases; unmatched junction nucleotides: 7. Looked up from germline, CDR1 is MNHEY and CDR2 is SVGAGI. CDR3 length: 16 amino acids. CDR3 bases: TGTGCCAGCAGTTACCTAAGGACAGGGGGCCAGTATGGCTACACCTTC. This encodes CASSYLRTGGQYGYTF.

J is TRBJ1-2 and V is TRBV29-1; 7 nucleotides align to TRBD1. Germline assignment: CDR1 SQVTM and CDR2 ANQGSEA. There are 13 residues in the CDR3. After removal of 6 bases from V and 4 bases from J, the junction contained 8 bases not matched to a gene. This chain's CDR3 is CSVGTVYGYGYTF. CDR3 bases: TGCAGCGTGGGGACAGTCTATGGCTATGGCTACACCTTC. The full variable domain, with the rest looked up from reference TRBV29-1 and TRBJ1-2, is SAVISQKPSRDICQRGTSLTIQCQVDSQVTMMFWYRQQPGQSLTLIATANQGSEATYESGFVIDKFPISRPNLTFSTLTVSNMSPEDSSIYLCSVGTVYGYGYTFGSGTRLTVV.